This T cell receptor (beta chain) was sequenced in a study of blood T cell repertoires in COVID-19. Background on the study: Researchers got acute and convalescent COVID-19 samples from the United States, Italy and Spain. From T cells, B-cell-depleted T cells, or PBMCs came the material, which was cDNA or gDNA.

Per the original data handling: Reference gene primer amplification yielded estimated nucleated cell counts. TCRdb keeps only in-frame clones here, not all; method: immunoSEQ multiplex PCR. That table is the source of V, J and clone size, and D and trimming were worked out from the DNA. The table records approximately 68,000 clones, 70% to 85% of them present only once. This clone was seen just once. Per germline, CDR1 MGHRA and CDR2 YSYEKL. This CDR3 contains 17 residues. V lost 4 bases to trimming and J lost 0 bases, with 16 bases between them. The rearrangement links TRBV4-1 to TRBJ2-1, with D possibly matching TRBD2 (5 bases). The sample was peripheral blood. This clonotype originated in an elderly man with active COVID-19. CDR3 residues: CASSPTRSGLSYNEQFF. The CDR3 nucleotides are TGCGCCAGCAGCCCTACACGGAGCGGACTCTCCTACAATGAGCAGTTCTTC.